The 6 T cell receptor beta chains reported below all come from one sample, sequenced in a study of neurological immune-mediated disorders. Each CDR3 protein gets one entry after TCRdb re-called the 5' RACE reads with MiXCR. The sample shows approximately 52,000 distinct CDR3 sequences, 3% to 3.5% of them seen only once. Source material: PBMCs. These receptors were obtained from a man aged 40-55 years with multiple sclerosis.

This clonotype was picked up many times. The chain is built from TRBV20-1 and TRBJ1-2; the D gene is possibly TRBD1 (6 bases). This CDR3 is built from 15 residues. V was clipped by 0 bases and J by 4 bases, with 15 bases between them. CDR1 and CDR2 from the germline V gene are DFQATT and SNEGSKA (reference sequence). The DNA of the CDR3 is TGCAGTGCTAGAGATCGGGGGACACCCCGCTATGGCTACACCTTC. It codes for CSARDRGTPRYGYTF.

This clonotype is labeled medium-sized. The chain recombines TRBV3-1 with TRBJ2-7; 12 nucleotides agree with TRBD1. The trim removed 4 bases at V and 6 bases at J, leaving 4 bases unmatched. The germline gives CDR1 LGHDT, CDR2 YNNKEL (reference sequence). The CDR3 length is 14 residues. CDR3 in DNA: TGTGCCAGCAGCCCGGGACAGGGGGCTTTCGAGCAGTACTTC. Protein product: CASSPGQGAFEQYF.

Ten or more counts support this clonotype. The chain uses TRBV5-1 and TRBJ2-3, with 7 bases identical to TRBD1. The V and J ends lost 4 bases and 3 bases, in that order; junction bases with no gene match: 11. The CDR3 consists of 16 residues. Looked up from germline, CDR1 is SGHRS and CDR2 is YFSETQ. The CDR3: CASSPDGRGPTDTQYF. CDR3 in DNA: TGCGCCAGCAGCCCAGACGGTAGGGGGCCGACAGATACGCAGTATTTT.

This clonotype was recorded many times. V and J are TRBV5-1 and TRBJ2-7; 10 nucleotides agree with TRBD1. Germline-derived CDR1 and CDR2 are SGHRS and YFSETQ. The trim removed 4 bases at V and 3 bases at J, leaving 7 bases unmatched. The CDR3 covers 15 residues. The CDR3 DNA reads as TGCGCCAGCAGCCCCAGACAGGGGGCCGTCTACGAGCAGTACTTC. As protein: CASSPRQGAVYEQYF.

Concerning this clonotype: This may be a read error, as it is one base from a much larger clone. In this CDR3 the conserved last residue, phenylalanine or tryptophan, is missing, so a read error is likely. Because the CDR3's place on the DNA is in doubt, the DNA is left out and the CDR3 is given as listed by TCRdb. The chain couples TRBV20-1 to TRBJ1-2; the table assigns TRBD1, which was not confirmed against the DNA. Germline CDR1 DFQATT, CDR2 SNEGSKA (reference sequence). With termini counted, the CDR3 has 11 amino acids. The CDR3 spells CRGGTGNGYTC.

The sample holds many counts of this clonotype. The V call is TRBV27, the J call TRBJ1-5; no reliable D call. CDR3 length equals 14 residues. Trimming took 3 bases from V and 0 from J, leaving 6 bases between them. Germline CDR1 MNHEY, CDR2 SMNVEV (reference sequence). CDR3 nucleotide sequence: TGTGCCAGCAGTTTGAGGAATAGCAATCAGCCCCAGCATTTT. This encodes CASSLRNSNQPQHF.